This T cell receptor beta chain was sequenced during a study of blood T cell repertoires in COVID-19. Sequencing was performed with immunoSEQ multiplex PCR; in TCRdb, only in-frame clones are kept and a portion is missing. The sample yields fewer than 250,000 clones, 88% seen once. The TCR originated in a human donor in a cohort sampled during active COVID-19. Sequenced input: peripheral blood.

The DNA of the CDR3 is TGCGCCAGCAGCTTGGGGCTCCTCAATTCACCCCTCCACTTT. Amino acids: CASSLGLLNSPLHF. The genes are TRBV5-1 and TRBJ1-6; D not resolved. This CDR3 spans 14 amino acids. V gave up 0 bases and J gave up 7 bases, with 8 bases separating them. Germline lookup yields CDR1 SGHRS and CDR2 YFSETQ.